These T cell receptor beta chains were read from a single sample in a study of beta chain features in type 1 diabetes. Clones were read by immunoSEQ multiplex PCR, and TCRdb kept only the in-frame ones, dropping some. The sample yields some 350,000 clones, about 13% seen once. The source material was naive CD4+ T cells from blood. These receptors all stem from a woman aged 18-29 years with type 1 diabetes. CDR3s include the opening cysteine and the closing phenylalanine or tryptophan. Fields, in order: V gene, D gene, J gene, clone size, CDR3 DNA, CDR3 protein. A D gene is named only where the DNA matches it firmly. Clone size, where shown, is once, few, many, or a class for clones that have expanded.

v_gene: TRBV10-3; d_gene: TRBD2; j_gene: TRBJ2-1; abundance: NA; CDR3nt: TGTGCCACCCAAAACCAGCGGGAGTCGTACAATGAGCAGTTCTTC; CDR3aa: CATQNQRESYNEQFF
v_gene: TRBV11-2; d_gene: NA; j_gene: TRBJ2-2; abundance: NA; CDR3nt: TGTGCCAGCAGCACTGTCAGCGGGAACACCGGGGAGCTGTTTTTT; CDR3aa: CASSTVSGNTGELFF
v_gene: TRBV15; d_gene: NA; j_gene: TRBJ2-3; abundance: NA; CDR3nt: TGTGCCACCAGCAGAGATGTGTGGAGGGAAGCGGACACAGATACGCAGTATTTT; CDR3aa: CATSRDVWREADTDTQYF
v_gene: TRBV7-2; d_gene: TRBD2; j_gene: TRBJ2-1; abundance: NA; CDR3nt: TGTGCCAGCAGCGGATTAATAAGCGGGAGGGGTAATGAGCAGTTCTTC; CDR3aa: CASSGLISGRGNEQFF
v_gene: TRBV5-1; d_gene: TRBD2; j_gene: TRBJ2-1; abundance: NA; CDR3nt: TGCGCCAGCAGCTCACTAGCGAACAATGAGCAGTTCTTC; CDR3aa: CASSSLANNEQFF
v_gene: TRBV28; d_gene: NA; j_gene: TRBJ1-1; abundance: NA; CDR3nt: TGTGCCAGCAGTTTATTCAGGGAATCTGAAGCTTTCTTT; CDR3aa: CASSLFRESEAFF
v_gene: TRBV18; d_gene: TRBD1; j_gene: TRBJ2-3; abundance: NA; CDR3nt: TGTGCCAGCTCACCCGGACAGGGTCCCGATACGCAGTATTTT; CDR3aa: CASSPGQGPDTQYF
v_gene: TRBV29-1; d_gene: TRBD1; j_gene: TRBJ1-1; abundance: NA; CDR3nt: TGCAGCGTTAAGGAGCGGACAGGAGGGAACACTGAAGCTTTCTTT; CDR3aa: CSVKERTGGNTEAFF
v_gene: TRBV30; d_gene: TRBD2; j_gene: TRBJ2-1; abundance: few; CDR3nt: TGTGCCTGGAGGGGGACTAGCGGGATCGCCTACAATGAGCAGTTCTTC; CDR3aa: CAWRGTSGIAYNEQFF
v_gene: TRBV6-6; d_gene: NA; j_gene: TRBJ1-2; abundance: NA; CDR3nt: TGTGCCAGCAGTTCACCTGGGGCTTTCTATGGCTACACCTTC; CDR3aa: CASSSPGAFYGYTF
v_gene: TRBV5-4; d_gene: TRBD1; j_gene: TRBJ2-1; abundance: NA; CDR3nt: TGTGCCAGCAGCCGGGGGGGGACAGGGGCGTACAATGAGCAGTTCTTC; CDR3aa: CASSRGGTGAYNEQFF
v_gene: TRBV7-9; d_gene: TRBD2; j_gene: TRBJ2-3; abundance: NA; CDR3nt: TGTGCCAGCAGCTTAGCCCCGGGGGGTACGCAGTATTTT; CDR3aa: CASSLAPGGTQYF
v_gene: TRBV18; d_gene: NA; j_gene: TRBJ2-5; abundance: NA; CDR3nt: TGTGCCAGCTCACCGACAGCTACCCAAGAGACCCAGTACTTC; CDR3aa: CASSPTATQETQYF
v_gene: TRBV7-9; d_gene: NA; j_gene: TRBJ2-1; abundance: NA; CDR3nt: TGTGCCAGCAGCCCAATCAATGAGCAGTTCTTC; CDR3aa: CASSPINEQFF
v_gene: TRBV28; d_gene: TRBD1; j_gene: TRBJ2-7; abundance: NA; CDR3nt: TGTGCCAGCAGCAGTTGGGGCACAGGGGGGTACGAGCAGTACTTC; CDR3aa: CASSSWGTGGYEQYF
v_gene: TRBV5-4; d_gene: NA; j_gene: TRBJ2-3; abundance: few; CDR3nt: TGTGCCAGCAGCTTGGGTCGGCTAGGGGGCACAGATACGCAGTATTTT; CDR3aa: CASSLGRLGGTDTQYF
v_gene: TRBV7-9; d_gene: TRBD1; j_gene: TRBJ2-3; abundance: NA; CDR3nt: TGTGCCAGCAGCTTAGCGCAGGGACAGAGCACAGATACGCAGTATTTT; CDR3aa: CASSLAQGQSTDTQYF
v_gene: TRBV11-3; d_gene: NA; j_gene: TRBJ2-1; abundance: NA; CDR3nt: TGTGCCAGCAGCTCCCCTCTACAGGCCCGAAGACACAATGAGCAGTTCTTC; CDR3aa: CASSSPLQARRHNEQFF